The sample holds a few counts of the clone carrying this T cell receptor (beta chain). This entry belongs to a study of cytomegalovirus exposure and HLA in healthy donors. It was with 60 Vbeta and 13 Jbeta primers that the PCR ran. Sequencing was performed with immunoSEQ multiplex PCR; in TCRdb, only in-frame clones are kept and a portion is missing. This sample has 180,000 or so clones, with 75% to 80% found just once. Trimming took 5 bases from V and 0 from J, leaving 13 bases between them. The CDR3 is 15 residues long. Germline assignment: CDR1 SGHNT and CDR2 YENEEA. This clonotype originated in a man aged 35-49 years in good health and CMV-seropositive. Sample: PBMCs. The chain is built from TRBV11-3 and TRBJ1-1, with unresolved D. The CDR3 here is CASSITHTVNTEAFF. DNA of the CDR3: TGTGCCAGCAGCATCACACACACAGTGAACACTGAAGCTTTCTTT. Using reference TRBV11-3 and TRBJ1-1 for the parts outside the CDR3, the full variable domain is EAGVVQSPRYKIIEKKQPVAFWCNPISGHNTLYWYLQNLGQGPELLIRYENEEAVDDSQLPKDRFSAERLKGVDSTLKIQPAELGDSAVYLCASSITHTVNTEAFFGQGTRLTVV.